This T cell receptor beta chain came from a study of T cell changes during pregnancy in multiple sclerosis. Data came from immunoSEQ multiplex PCR; TCRdb stores just in-frame clones and leaves some out. Here the sample spans roughly 30,000 clones, about 89% being singletons. This clone was recorded at least ten times. V was pared by 5 bases and J by 5 bases, with 5 bases of the junction left unmatched. CDR3 length: 14 amino acids. The germline gives CDR1 MNHEY, CDR2 SVGAGI. The source material was CD8+ T cells from peripheral blood mononuclear cells, sampled after pregnancy. This clonotype was obtained from a female donor with multiple sclerosis, enrolled in a pregnancy study. The chain uses TRBV6-5 and TRBJ2-4; TRBD1 aligns across 8 bases. The CDR3: CASSPRGLENIQYF. In DNA, the CDR3 is TGTGCCAGCAGTCCCAGGGGGCTGGAAAACATTCAGTACTTC.